This T cell receptor beta chain emerged from a study of CD8 T cells in Susac syndrome. The CDR3 runs 11 residues. The V and J ends lost 8 bases and 5 bases respectively, with 9 bases between them. The germline V gene has CDR1 SGHTA and CDR2 FQGNSA. An amount of RNA that ranged from about 0.45 to 1 ug was reverse transcribed with random hexamers. TCR beta CDR3 was amplified by immunoSEQ covering 54 Vbeta and 13 Jbeta. TCRdb passed the immunoSEQ multiplex PCR reads through MiXCR, listing each CDR3 protein once. The top ten hold roughly 0.14% of the sample, which has 180,000 or so distinct CDR3 sequences, approximately 96% seen once.

Sequenced input: CD4+ T cells from PBMCs. This TCR was recovered from a human donor in good health. V and J are TRBV7-2 and TRBJ2-5; D unclear. The DNA for the CDR3 is TGTGCCAGCTCTCAGTCGGAGACCCAGTACTTC. Residues: CASSQSETQYF.